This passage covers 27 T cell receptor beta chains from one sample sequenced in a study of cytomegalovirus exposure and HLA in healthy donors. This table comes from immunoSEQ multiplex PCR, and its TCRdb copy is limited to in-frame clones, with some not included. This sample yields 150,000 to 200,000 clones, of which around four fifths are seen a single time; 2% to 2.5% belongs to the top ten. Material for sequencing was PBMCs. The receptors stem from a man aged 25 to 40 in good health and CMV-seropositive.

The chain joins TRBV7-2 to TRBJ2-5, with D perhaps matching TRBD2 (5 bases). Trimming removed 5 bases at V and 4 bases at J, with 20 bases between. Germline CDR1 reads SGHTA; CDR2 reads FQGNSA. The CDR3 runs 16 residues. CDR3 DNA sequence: TGTGCCAGCAGCCGAAACAGCGGTGAGGGCACAGAGACCCAGTACTTC. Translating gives CASSRNSGEGTETQYF. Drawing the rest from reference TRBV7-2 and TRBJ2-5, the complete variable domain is GAGVSQSPSNKVTEKGKDVELRCDPISGHTALYWYRQSLGQGLEFLIYFQGNSAPDKSGLPSDRFSAERTGGSVSTLTIQRTQQEDSAVYLCASSRNSGEGTETQYFGPGTRLLVL.

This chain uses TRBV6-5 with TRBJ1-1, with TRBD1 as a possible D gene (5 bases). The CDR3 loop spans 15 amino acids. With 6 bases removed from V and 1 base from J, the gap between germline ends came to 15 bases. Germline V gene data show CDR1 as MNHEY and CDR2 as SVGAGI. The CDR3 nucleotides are TGTGCCAGCAGCATCCTGGGGGGAGCGAACACTGAAGCTTTCTTT. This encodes CASSILGGANTEAFF.

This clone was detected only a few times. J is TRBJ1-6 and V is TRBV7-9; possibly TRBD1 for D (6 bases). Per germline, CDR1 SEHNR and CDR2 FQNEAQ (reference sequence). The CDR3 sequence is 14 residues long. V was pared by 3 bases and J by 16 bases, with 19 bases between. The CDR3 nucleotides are TGTGCCAGCAGCTTGTCCGGGACATCGGGTGGGCTCCACTTT. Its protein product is CASSLSGTSGGLHF. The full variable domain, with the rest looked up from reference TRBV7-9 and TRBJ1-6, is DTGVSQNPRHKITKRGQNVTFRCDPISEHNRLYWYRQTLGQGPEFLTYFQNEAQLEKSRLLSDRFSAERPKGSFSTLEIQRTEQGDSAMYLCASSLSGTSGGLHFGNGTRLTVT.

CDR3 DNA: TGTGCCAGCAGCCCAAATTCGGGCCAAGAGACCCAGTACTTC. It translates to CASSPNSGQETQYF. The chain joins TRBV7-9 to TRBJ2-5; D remains unclear. The CDR3 is 14 residues long. CDR1 SEHNR and CDR2 FQNEAQ come from the germline V gene (reference sequence). V was clipped by 5 bases and J by 1 base, with 11 bases between them.

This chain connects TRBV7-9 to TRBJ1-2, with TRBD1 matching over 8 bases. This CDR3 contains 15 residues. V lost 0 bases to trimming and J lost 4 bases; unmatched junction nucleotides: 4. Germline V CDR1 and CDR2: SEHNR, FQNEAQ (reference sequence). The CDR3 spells CASSLAWDRSYGYTF. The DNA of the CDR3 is TGTGCCAGCAGCTTAGCCTGGGACAGGAGCTATGGCTACACCTTC. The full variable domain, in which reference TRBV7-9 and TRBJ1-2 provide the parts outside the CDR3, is DTGVSQNPRHKITKRGQNVTFRCDPISEHNRLYWYRQTLGQGPEFLTYFQNEAQLEKSRLLSDRFSAERPKGSFSTLEIQRTEQGDSAMYLCASSLAWDRSYGYTFGSGTRLTVV.

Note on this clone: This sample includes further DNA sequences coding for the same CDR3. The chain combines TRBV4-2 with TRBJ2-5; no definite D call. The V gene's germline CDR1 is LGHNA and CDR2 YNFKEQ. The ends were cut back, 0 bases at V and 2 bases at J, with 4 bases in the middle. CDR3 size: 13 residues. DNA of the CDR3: TGTGCCAGCAGCCAAGACAGACAAGAGACCCAGTACTTC. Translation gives CASSQDRQETQYF.

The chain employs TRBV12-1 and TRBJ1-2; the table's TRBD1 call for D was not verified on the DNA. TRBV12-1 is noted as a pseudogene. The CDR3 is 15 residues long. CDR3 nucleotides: TGTGCCAGCAGCTTGTTAAGGACAGGGGCCTATGGCTACACCTTC. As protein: CASSLLRTGAYGYTF.

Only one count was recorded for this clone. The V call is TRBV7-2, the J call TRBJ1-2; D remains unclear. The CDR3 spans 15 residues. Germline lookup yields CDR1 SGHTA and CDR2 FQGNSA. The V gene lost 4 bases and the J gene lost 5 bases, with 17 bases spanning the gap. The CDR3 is CASSSPADFLYGYTF. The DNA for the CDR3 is TGTGCCAGCAGCTCACCCGCGGACTTTTTGTATGGCTACACCTTC.

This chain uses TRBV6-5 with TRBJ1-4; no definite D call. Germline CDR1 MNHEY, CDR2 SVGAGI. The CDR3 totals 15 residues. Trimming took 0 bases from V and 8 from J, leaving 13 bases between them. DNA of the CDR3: TGTGCCAGCAGTTACTCCCCGGCGGGTGGGGAAAAACTGTTTTTT. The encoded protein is CASSYSPAGGEKLFF.

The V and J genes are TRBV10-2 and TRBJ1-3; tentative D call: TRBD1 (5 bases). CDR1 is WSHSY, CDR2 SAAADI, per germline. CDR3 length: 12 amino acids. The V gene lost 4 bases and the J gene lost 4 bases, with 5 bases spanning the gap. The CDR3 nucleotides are TGCGCCAGCAGTGCAGGGGGAAACACCATATATTTT. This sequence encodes CASSAGGNTIYF.

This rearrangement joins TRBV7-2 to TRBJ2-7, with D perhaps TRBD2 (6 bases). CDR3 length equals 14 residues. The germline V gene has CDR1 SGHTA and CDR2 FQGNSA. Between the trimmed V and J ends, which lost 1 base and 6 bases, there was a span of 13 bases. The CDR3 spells CASSLEVRGIEQYF. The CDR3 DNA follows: TGTGCCAGCAGCTTAGAGGTTCGGGGGATCGAGCAGTACTTC.

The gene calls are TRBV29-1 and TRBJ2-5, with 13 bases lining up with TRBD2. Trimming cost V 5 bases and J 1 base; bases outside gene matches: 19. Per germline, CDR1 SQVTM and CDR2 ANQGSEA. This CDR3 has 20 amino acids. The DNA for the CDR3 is TGCAGCGTTTCCGGACTAGCGGGGGCCCCTTCGGTGGATAGCCAAGAGACCCAGTACTTC. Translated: CSVSGLAGAPSVDSQETQYF.

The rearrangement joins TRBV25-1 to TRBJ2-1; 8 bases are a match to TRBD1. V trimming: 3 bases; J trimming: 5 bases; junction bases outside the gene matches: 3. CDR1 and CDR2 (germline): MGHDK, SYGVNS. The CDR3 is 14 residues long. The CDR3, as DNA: TGTGCCAGCAGTGACTGGACAGGGAACAATGAGCAGTTCTTC. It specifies CASSDWTGNNEQFF.

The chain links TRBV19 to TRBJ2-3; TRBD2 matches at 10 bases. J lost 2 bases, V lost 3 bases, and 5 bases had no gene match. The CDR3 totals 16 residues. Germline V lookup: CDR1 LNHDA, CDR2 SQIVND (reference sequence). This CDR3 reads CASSIVAGGITDTQYF. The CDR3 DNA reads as TGTGCCAGTAGTATCGTAGCGGGGGGCATCACAGATACGCAGTATTTT.

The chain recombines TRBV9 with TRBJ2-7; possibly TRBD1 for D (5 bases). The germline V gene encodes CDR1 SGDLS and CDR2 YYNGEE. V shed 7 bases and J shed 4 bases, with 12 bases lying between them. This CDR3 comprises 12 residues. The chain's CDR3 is CASGQGSYEQYF. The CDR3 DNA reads TGTGCCAGCGGGCAGGGCTCGTACGAGCAGTACTTC.

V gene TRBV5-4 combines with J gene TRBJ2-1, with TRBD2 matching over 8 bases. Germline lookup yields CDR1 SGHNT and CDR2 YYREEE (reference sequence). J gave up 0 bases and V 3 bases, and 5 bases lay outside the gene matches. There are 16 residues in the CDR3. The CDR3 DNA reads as TGTGCCAGCAGCTCGGGGGGGTCCTACTCCTACAATGAGCAGTTCTTC. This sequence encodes CASSSGGSYSYNEQFF.

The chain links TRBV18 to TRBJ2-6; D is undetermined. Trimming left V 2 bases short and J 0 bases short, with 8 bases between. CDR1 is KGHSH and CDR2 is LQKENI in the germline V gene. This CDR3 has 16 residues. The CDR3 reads CASSPRRSSGANVLTF. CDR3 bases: TGTGCCAGCTCACCAAGGCGGAGCTCTGGGGCCAACGTCCTGACTTTC.

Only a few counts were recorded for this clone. The CDR3 DNA is TGCGCCAGCAGCCCTAGGCCCCAGCCCGCTGAGAATGAGCAGTTCTTC. Translating gives CASSPRPQPAENEQFF. The chain has TRBV5-1 and TRBJ2-1; D unclear. V lost 4 bases to trimming and J lost 7 bases, with 21 bases between them. The CDR3 runs 16 residues. Germline CDR1 and CDR2: SGHRS and YFSETQ.

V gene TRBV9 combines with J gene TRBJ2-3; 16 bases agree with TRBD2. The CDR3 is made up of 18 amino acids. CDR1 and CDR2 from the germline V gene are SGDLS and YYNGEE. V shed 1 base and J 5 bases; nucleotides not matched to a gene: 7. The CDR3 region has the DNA TGTGCCAGCAGCGTAACTACGGGACTAGCGGGGGGGCGAGATACGCAGTATTTT. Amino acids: CASSVTTGLAGGRDTQYF. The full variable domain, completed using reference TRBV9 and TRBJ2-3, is DSGVTQTPKHLITATGQRVTLRCSPRSGDLSVYWYQQSLDQGLQFLIQYYNGEERAKGNILERFSAQQFPDLHSELNLSSLELGDSALYFCASSVTTGLAGGRDTQYFGPGTRLTVL.

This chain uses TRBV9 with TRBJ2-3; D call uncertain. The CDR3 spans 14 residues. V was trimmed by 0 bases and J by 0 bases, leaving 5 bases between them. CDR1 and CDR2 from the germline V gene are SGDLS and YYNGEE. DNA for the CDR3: TGTGCCAGCAGCGTAGGGGCTAGCACAGATACGCAGTATTTT. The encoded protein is CASSVGASTDTQYF.

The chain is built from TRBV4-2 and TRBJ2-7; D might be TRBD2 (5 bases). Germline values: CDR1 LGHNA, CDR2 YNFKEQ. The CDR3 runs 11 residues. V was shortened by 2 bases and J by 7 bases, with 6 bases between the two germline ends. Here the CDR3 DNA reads TGTGCCAGCAGCCAACGGGAAGAGCAGTACTTC. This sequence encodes CASSQREEQYF.

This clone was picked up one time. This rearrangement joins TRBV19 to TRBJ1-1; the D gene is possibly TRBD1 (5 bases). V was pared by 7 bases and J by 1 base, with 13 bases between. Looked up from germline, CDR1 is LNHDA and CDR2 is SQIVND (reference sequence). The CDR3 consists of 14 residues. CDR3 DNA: TGTGCCAGTACCTCCACCGGGGGGAACACTGAAGCTTTCTTT. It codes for CASTSTGGNTEAFF.

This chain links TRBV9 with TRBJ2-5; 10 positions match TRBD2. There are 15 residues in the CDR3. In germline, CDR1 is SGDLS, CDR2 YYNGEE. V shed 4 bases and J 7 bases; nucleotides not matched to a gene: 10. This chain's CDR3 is CASSYLAGEWSTQYF. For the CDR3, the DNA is TGTGCCAGCAGCTACCTAGCGGGGGAATGGTCGACCCAGTACTTC. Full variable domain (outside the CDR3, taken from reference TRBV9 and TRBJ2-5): DSGVTQTPKHLITATGQRVTLRCSPRSGDLSVYWYQQSLDQGLQFLIQYYNGEERAKGNILERFSAQQFPDLHSELNLSSLELGDSALYFCASSYLAGEWSTQYFGPGTRLLVL.

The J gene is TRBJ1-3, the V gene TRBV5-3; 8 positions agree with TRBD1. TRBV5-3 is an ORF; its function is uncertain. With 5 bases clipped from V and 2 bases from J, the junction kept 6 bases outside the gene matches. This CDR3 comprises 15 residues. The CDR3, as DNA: TGTGCCAGAAGTTTTGACAGGGGCACTGGAAACACCATATATTTT. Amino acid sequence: CARSFDRGTGNTIYF.

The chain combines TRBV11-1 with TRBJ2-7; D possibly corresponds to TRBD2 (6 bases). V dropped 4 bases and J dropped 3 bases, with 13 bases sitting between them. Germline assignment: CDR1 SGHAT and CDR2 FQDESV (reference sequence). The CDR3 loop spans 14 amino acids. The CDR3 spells CASSSQGGFYEQYF. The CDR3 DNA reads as TGTGCCAGCAGCTCTCAAGGAGGGTTCTACGAGCAGTACTTC.

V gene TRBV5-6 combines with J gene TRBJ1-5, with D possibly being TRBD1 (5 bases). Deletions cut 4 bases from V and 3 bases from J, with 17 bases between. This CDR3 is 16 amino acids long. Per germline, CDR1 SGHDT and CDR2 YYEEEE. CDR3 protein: CASSPWVEGLNQPQHF. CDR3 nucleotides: TGTGCCAGCAGCCCCTGGGTGGAGGGACTCAATCAGCCCCAGCATTTT.

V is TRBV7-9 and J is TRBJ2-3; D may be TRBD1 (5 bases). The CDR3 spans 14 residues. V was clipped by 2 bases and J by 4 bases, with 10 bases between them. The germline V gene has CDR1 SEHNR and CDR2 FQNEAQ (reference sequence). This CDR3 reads CASSLRGNADTQYF. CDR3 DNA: TGTGCCAGCAGCTTAAGGGGAAACGCAGATACGCAGTATTTT.